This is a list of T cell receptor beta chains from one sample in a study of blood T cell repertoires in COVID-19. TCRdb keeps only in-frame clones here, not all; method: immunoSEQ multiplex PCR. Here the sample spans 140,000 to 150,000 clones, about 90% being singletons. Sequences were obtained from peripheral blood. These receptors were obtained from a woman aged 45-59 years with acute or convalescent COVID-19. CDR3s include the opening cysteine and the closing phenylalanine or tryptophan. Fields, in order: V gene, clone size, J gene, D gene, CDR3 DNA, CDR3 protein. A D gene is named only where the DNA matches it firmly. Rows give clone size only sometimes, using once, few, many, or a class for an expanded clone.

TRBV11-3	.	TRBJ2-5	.	TGTGCCACCCCAATTAAGGAGGGGGCTGTCGAGACCCAGTACTTC	CATPIKEGAVETQYF
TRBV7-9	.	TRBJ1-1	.	TGTGCCAGCAGCTTAGTCACAGGGAACACTGAAGCTTTCTTT	CASSLVTGNTEAFF
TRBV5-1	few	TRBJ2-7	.	TGCGCCAGCAGAATGGACAAAGGATTGGACGAGCAGTACTTC	CASRMDKGLDEQYF
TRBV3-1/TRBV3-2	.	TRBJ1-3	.	TGTGCCAGCAGCCAAGCGGGGAACACCATATATTTT	CASSQAGNTIYF
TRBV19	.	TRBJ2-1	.	TGTGCCAGTAGTGCCCCGGCACAGGGTAATAATGAGCAGTTCTTC	CASSAPAQGNNEQFF
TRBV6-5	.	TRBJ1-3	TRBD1	TGTGCCAGCAGTCGACAGGGGGATGCTGGAAACACCATATATTTT	CASSRQGDAGNTIYF
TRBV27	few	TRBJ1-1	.	TGTGCCAGCAGTTTAGGGCAGGGGCAGAACACTGAAGCTTTCTTT	CASSLGQGQNTEAFF
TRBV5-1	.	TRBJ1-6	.	TGCGCCAGCAGCTTGAGAGACACAACTCTTTCTGTGGGTTCACCCCTCCACTTT	CASSLRDTTLSVGSPLHF
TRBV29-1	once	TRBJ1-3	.	TGCAGCGTTGCGGGAGGAGTCTCTGGAAACACCATATATTTT	CSVAGGVSGNTIYF
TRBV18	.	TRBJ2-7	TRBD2	TGTGCCAGCTCACCAACCCCCCCGGGGGGGACCTACGAGCAGTACTTC	CASSPTPPGGTYEQYF
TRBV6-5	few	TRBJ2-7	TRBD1	TGTGCCAGCAAGTTAGGTGGGGACAGGACCTACGAGCAGTACTTC	CASKLGGDRTYEQYF
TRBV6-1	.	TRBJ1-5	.	TGTGCCAGCAGTGAAGAGGAGGGAGTGGGCAATCAGCCCCAGCATTTT	CASSEEEGVGNQPQHF
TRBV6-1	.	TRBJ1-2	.	TGTGCCAGCAGTGAGACAGGCTCCTATGGCTACACCTTC	CASSETGSYGYTF
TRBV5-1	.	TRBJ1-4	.	TGCGCCAGCAGCTTGGGGACAGTGACTAATGAAAAACTGTTTTTT	CASSLGTVTNEKLFF
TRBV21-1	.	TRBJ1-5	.	TGTGCCAGCAGCAAAAAGGGGGACAACAATCAGCCCCAGCATTTT	CASSKKGDNNQPQHF
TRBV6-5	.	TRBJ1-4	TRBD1	TGTGCCAGCAGTACGGGACAGGGGGTCGGGAAACTGTTTTTT	CASSTGQGVGKLFF
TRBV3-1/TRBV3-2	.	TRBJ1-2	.	TGTGCCAGCAGCCTTTCACCGGGGGATCCTGGCTACACCTTC	CASSLSPGDPGYTF
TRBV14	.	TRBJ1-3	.	TGTGCCAGCAGCCTCCTCCCGGGAAACACCATATATTTT	CASSLLPGNTIYF
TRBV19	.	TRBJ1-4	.	TGTGCCAGTAGGAGCCAGGGTGCCGCAACTAATGAAAAACTGTTTTTT	CASRSQGAATNEKLFF
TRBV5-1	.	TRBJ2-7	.	TGCGCCAGCAGCTTGAGTGCGTTCTACGAGCAGTACTTC	CASSLSAFYEQYF
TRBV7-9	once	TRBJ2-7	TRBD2	TGTGCCAGCAGTCCCCGGGCGGGGGGCCGCTCCTACGAGCAGTACTTC	CASSPRAGGRSYEQYF
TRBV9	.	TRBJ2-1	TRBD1	TGTGCCAGCAGCCTACGGGACAGGGGGATCAATGAGCAGTTCTTC	CASSLRDRGINEQFF
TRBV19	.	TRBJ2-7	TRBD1	TGTGCCAGTAGTACAGGGGGTCCATCCTACGAGCAGTACTTC	CASSTGGPSYEQYF
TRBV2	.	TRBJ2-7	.	TGTGCCAGCAGCGCAACCAGGACTATCTACGAGCAGTACTTC	CASSATRTIYEQYF
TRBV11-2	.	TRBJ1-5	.	TGTGCCAGCAGCTTAGATTTGGGACATCCTTTGAATCAGCCCCAGCATTTT	CASSLDLGHPLNQPQHF
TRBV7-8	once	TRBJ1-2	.	TGTGCCAGCAGCTCGGACTATATTACCTTAGCTAACTATGGCTACACCTTC	CASSSDYITLANYGYTF
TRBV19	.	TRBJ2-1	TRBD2	TGTGCCAGTAGTATAGAAGGGCGGGGGGCTTACAATGAGCAGTTCTTC	CASSIEGRGAYNEQFF
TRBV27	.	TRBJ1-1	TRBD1	TGTGCCAGCAGCTTCGGGACAGGGGACACTGAAGCTTTCTTT	CASSFGTGDTEAFF
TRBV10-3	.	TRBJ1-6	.	TGTGCCATCAGTGAGGTCGGGGGACCGGGCCGAGGTTTAATTAATTCACCCCTCCACTTT	CAISEVGGPGRGLINSPLHF
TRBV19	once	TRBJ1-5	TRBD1	TGTGCCAGTAACCACCGGGACAGGGGGCATCAGCCCCAGCATTTT	CASNHRDRGHQPQHF
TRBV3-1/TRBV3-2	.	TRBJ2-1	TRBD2	TGTGCCAGCAGCCAAGATCATCACCTGAGGGAGGGCCGTAGTGAGCAGTTCTTC	CASSQDHHLREGRSEQFF
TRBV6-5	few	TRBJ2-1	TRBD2	TGTGCCAGCAGTCAGACTAGCGAGTACAATGAGCAGTTCTTC	CASSQTSEYNEQFF
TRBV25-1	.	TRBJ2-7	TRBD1	TGTGCCAGCAGTACCCTTATGGACAGGGCAAATTACGAGCAGTACTTC	CASSTLMDRANYEQYF
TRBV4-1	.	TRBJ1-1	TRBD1	TGCGCCAGCAGCCTAGGGGCCAGGGGGGCCGGTGAAGCTTTCTTT	CASSLGARGAGEAFF
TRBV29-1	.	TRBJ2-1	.	TGCAGCGTTATTAACAGGGTCGATGAGCAGTTCTTC	CSVINRVDEQFF
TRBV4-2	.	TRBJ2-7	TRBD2	TGTGCCAGCAGCCAGCAACTCACTAGCGGGGGGGCCCCCTACGAGCAGTACTTC	CASSQQLTSGGAPYEQYF
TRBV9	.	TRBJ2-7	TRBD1	TGTGCCAGCAGCCCAGGGACAGGGTCCTACGAGCAGTACTTC	CASSPGTGSYEQYF
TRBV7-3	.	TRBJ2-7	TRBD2	TGTGCCAGCAGCCCACTCGGGGGACTAAGTCCCTACGAGCAGTACTTC	CASSPLGGLSPYEQYF
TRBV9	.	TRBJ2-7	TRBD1	TGTGCCAGCAGCGTAGGTAGGGGGCGGACCGCGACCTACGAGCAGTACTTC	CASSVGRGRTATYEQYF
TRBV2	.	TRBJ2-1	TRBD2	TGTGCCAGTGCTCGTAGCGGGGGACTATACAATGAGCAGTTCTTC	CASARSGGLYNEQFF
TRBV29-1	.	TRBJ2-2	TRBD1	TGCAGCGTTGGGGGGACAGGGTCGAACACCGGGGAGCTGTTTTTT	CSVGGTGSNTGELFF
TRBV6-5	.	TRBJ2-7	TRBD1	TGTGCCATCCAGGGGGTCGGGACAGGGGGCCACGAGCAGTACTTC	CAIQGVGTGGHEQYF
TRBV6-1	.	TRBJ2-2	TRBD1	TGTGCCAGCAGTGAAGGACAGGGATTGAGCGGGGAGCTGTTTTTT	CASSEGQGLSGELFF
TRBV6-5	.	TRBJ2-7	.	TGTGCCAGCAGGGGGGAGGTATTGGCCGAGCAGTACTTC	CASRGEVLAEQYF
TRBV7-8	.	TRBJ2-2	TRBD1	TGTGCCAGCAGCCAAGAGACAGGGTACACCGGGGAGCTGTTTTTT	CASSQETGYTGELFF
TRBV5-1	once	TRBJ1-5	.	TGCGCCAGCAGCTTGGTGGGGGCGGGCAATCAGCCCCAGCATTTT	CASSLVGAGNQPQHF
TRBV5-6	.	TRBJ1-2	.	TGTGCCAGCAGCCCACTCGAGGGGGTTGGGAACTATGGCTACACCTTC	CASSPLEGVGNYGYTF
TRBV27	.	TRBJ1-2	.	TGTGCCAGCAGTTCCACGGCTAACTATGGCTACACCTTC	CASSSTANYGYTF
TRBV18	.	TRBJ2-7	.	TGTGCCAGCTCACTGGGGAGCTCCTACGAGCAGTACTTC	CASSLGSSYEQYF
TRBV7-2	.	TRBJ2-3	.	TGTGCCAGCAGCTTAAACTATGGGTCGGGAGATACGCAGTATTTT	CASSLNYGSGDTQYF
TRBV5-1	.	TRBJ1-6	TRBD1	TGCGCCAGCAGCTTGGGCCTAACAGGGGGTGATTCACCCCTCCACTTT	CASSLGLTGGDSPLHF
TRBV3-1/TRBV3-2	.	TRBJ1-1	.	TGTGCCAGCAGCCCCACTAGGGCGGATGAAGCTTTCTTT	CASSPTRADEAFF
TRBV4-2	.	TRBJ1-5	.	TGTGCCAGCAGCCAAGATCCAGGGGAGAATCAGCCCCAGCATTTT	CASSQDPGENQPQHF
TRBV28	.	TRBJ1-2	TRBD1	TGTGCCAGCAAGCGGGACAGGGGGCGAGGTGCCTATGGCTACACCTTC	CASKRDRGRGAYGYTF
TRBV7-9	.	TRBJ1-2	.	TGTGCCAGCAGCCCACAGGGATTTGATGGCTACACCTTC	CASSPQGFDGYTF